The following is a TCR beta chain sequence with its context. Its antigen is as yet unknown. Germline V gives CDR1 SGHRS, CDR2 YFSETQ. The CDR3 totals 12 residues. V was trimmed by 0 bases and J by 8 bases, leaving 3 bases between them. The sample belongs to a study of cytomegalovirus exposure and HLA in healthy donors. Study observations and caveats: Reports described diagnosis of cytomegalovirus status by the classifier as highly specific and sensitive. It was shown in a later analysis that HLA-associated TCR beta chains were more clonally expanded than other, equally common chains. Altogether, some 170 TCR beta chains were recorded as cytomegalovirus-associated.

Donors showed nominal health when sampled, although they likely had unrecorded immune exposures. The PCR was carried out with 60 Vbeta primers and 13 Jbeta primers. Libraries were prepared by immunoSEQ multiplex PCR; TCRdb keeps only in-frame clonotypes and omits some of them. The data show 180,000 or so clones, with roughly 79% seen just once and about 14% held by the top ten. Input material: PBMCs. V usage is TRBV5-1 and J usage is TRBJ1-6; no clear D. This TCR was sampled from a man aged 45-65 years in good health and CMV-seropositive. CDR3 protein: CASSLVDSPLHF. The CDR3 DNA is TGCGCCAGCAGCTTGGTAGATTCACCCCTCCACTTT. Full variable domain (rest looked up from reference TRBV5-1 and TRBJ1-6): KAGVTQTPRYLIKTRGQQVTLSCSPISGHRSVSWYQQTPGQGLQFLFEYFSETQRNKGNFPGRFSGRQFSNSRSEMNVSTLELGDSALYLCASSLVDSPLHFGNGTRLTVT.